One sample yielded the 16 T cell receptor beta chains listed below, sequenced in a study of blood T cell repertoires in COVID-19. The data were produced by immunoSEQ multiplex PCR, yet TCRdb's version contains in-frame clones alone and is incomplete. The sample records almost 400,000 clones, approximately 88% being singletons. Sample: PBMCs or T cells enriched from blood (not recorded which). All receptors derive from a woman in her twenties or thirties with acute COVID-19.

V gene TRBV7-2 combines with J gene TRBJ1-2; possible D gene TRBD1, 6 bases. Trimming stripped 5 bases from V and 8 bases from J, with 18 bases between. Germline assignment: CDR1 SGHTA and CDR2 FQGNSA. The CDR3 extends over 14 amino acids. The CDR3 bases are TGTGCCAGCAGCCCTACGGGGGGTGGGGGCGGCTACACCTTC. Translating gives CASSPTGGGGGYTF. Looking up the rest from reference TRBV7-2 and TRBJ1-2 gives the full variable domain: GAGVSQSPSNKVTEKGKDVELRCDPISGHTALYWYRQSLGQGLEFLIYFQGNSAPDKSGLPSDRFSAERTGGSVSTLTIQRTQQEDSAVYLCASSPTGGGGGYTFGSGTRLTVV.

The genes are TRBV3-1 (or the pseudogene TRBV3-2) and TRBJ2-5; D is perhaps TRBD1 (6 bases). Trimming took off 3 bases at V and 5 bases at J, with 16 bases between the two ends. Germline V lookup: CDR1 LGHDT, CDR2 YNNKEL (reference sequence). The CDR3 consists of 15 residues. In nucleotides, the CDR3 is TGTGCCAGCAGCCAGCAGAACAGGGCGGGCGAGACCCAGTACTTC. Amino acid sequence: CASSQQNRAGETQYF.

Concerning this clone: The same CDR3 arises from other DNA sequences in this sample as well. V usage is TRBV19 and J usage is TRBJ2-7, with 9 nucleotides matching TRBD2. The CDR3 loop spans 14 amino acids. Germline V gives CDR1 LNHDA, CDR2 SQIVND (reference sequence). V shed 1 base, J shed 4 bases, and the junction held 2 bases outside the gene matches. CDR3: CASSIGSGGYEQYF. The CDR3 DNA follows: TGTGCCAGTAGTATAGGTAGCGGGGGTTACGAGCAGTACTTC.

This rearrangement joins TRBV7-2 to TRBJ2-5; tentatively, D is TRBD1 (6 bases). In germline, CDR1 is SGHTA, CDR2 FQGNSA. Between the trimmed V and J ends, which lost 5 bases and 3 bases, there was a span of 16 bases. The CDR3 sequence is 15 residues long. The CDR3 sequence is CASSTTGTQKETQYF. The CDR3 coding sequence is TGTGCCAGCAGCACTACTGGGACACAGAAAGAGACCCAGTACTTC.

V gene TRBV4-2 combines with J gene TRBJ2-7, with 9 bases lining up with TRBD2. The ends lost 2 bases at V and 0 bases at J; junction bases unmatched: 8. The CDR3 has 17 residues. Germline lookup yields CDR1 LGHNA and CDR2 YNFKEQ. In DNA, the CDR3 is TGTGCCAGCAGCCAATCCCCTCTAGCGGGGCACTCCTACGAGCAGTACTTC. Amino acid sequence: CASSQSPLAGHSYEQYF.

This chain links TRBV10-2 with TRBJ1-2, with TRBD1 as a possible D gene (6 bases). Trimming left V 2 bases short and J 4 bases short, with 11 bases between. The CDR3 consists of 14 residues. In germline, CDR1 is WSHSY, CDR2 SAAADI. CDR3: CASSEGGAGYGYTF. CDR3 in DNA: TGCGCCAGCAGTGAGGGGGGGGCCGGCTATGGCTACACCTTC.

The chain couples TRBV19 to TRBJ1-2; TRBD1 aligns across 7 bases. This CDR3 contains 12 residues. In germline, CDR1 is LNHDA, CDR2 SQIVND (reference sequence). Trimming at V came to 9 bases and at J to 2 bases, leaving 3 bases not matched to a gene. The CDR3 loop reads CASLTGNYGYTF. CDR3 in DNA: TGTGCCAGCCTGACAGGGAACTATGGCTACACCTTC. Full variable domain (missing parts from reference TRBV19 and TRBJ1-2): DGGITQSPKYLFRKEGQNVTLSCEQNLNHDAMYWYRQDPGQGLRLIYYSQIVNDFQKGDIAEGYSVSREKKESFPLTVTSAQKNPTAFYLCASLTGNYGYTFGSGTRLTVV.

This clone was found once. J is TRBJ1-1 and V is TRBV18, with 7 positions matching TRBD1. CDR1 and CDR2 from the germline V gene are KGHSH and LQKENI. J gave up 5 bases and V 5 bases, and 8 bases lay outside the gene matches. The CDR3 totals 14 residues. The chain's CDR3 is CASSERQGGTEAFF. As DNA, the CDR3 is TGTGCCAGCTCAGAACGACAGGGTGGGACTGAAGCTTTCTTT.

The CDR3 DNA is TGTGCCAGCAGCTTGCTGGGACAGCAACTCTATGGCTACACCTTC. Protein product: CASSLLGQQLYGYTF. This chain connects TRBV5-6 to TRBJ1-2; TRBD1 matches at 7 bases. The CDR3 loop spans 15 amino acids. Germline values: CDR1 SGHDT, CDR2 YYEEEE. With V trimmed by 1 base and J by 4 bases, 7 bases remained unmatched.

The chain uses TRBV18 and TRBJ2-7; 14 positions match TRBD2. After removal of 3 bases from V and 2 bases from J, the junction contained 6 bases not matched to a gene. The CDR3 consists of 17 residues. Germline CDR1 reads KGHSH; CDR2 reads LQKENI. The CDR3 sequence: CASSPAGTSGGAYEQYF. For the CDR3, the DNA is TGTGCCAGCTCACCCGCCGGGACTAGCGGGGGAGCCTACGAGCAGTACTTC.

This chain links TRBV7-2 with TRBJ2-1; TRBD2 aligns across 10 bases. V gave up 2 bases and J gave up 6 bases; unmatched junction bases: 4. The CDR3 has 15 residues. Germline V gene sequence: CDR1 SGHTA, CDR2 FQGNSA. CDR3 region: CASSLSAGGPNEQFF. The DNA of the CDR3 is TGTGCCAGCAGCTTATCAGCGGGGGGGCCCAATGAGCAGTTCTTC.

V is TRBV6-5 and J is TRBJ2-7; possible D gene TRBD1, 5 bases. CDR1 MNHEY and CDR2 SVGAGI come from the germline V gene. V was cut by 2 bases and J by 9 bases, with 8 bases left in between. The length of the CDR3 is 11 residues. CDR3 region: CASSYGQGQYF. CDR3 DNA sequence: TGTGCCAGCAGTTACGGGCAGGGGCAGTACTTC.

This clone was seen a few times. The rearrangement uses TRBV7-2 and TRBJ1-2, with 9 bases that match TRBD1. This CDR3 is built from 16 residues. The trim removed 1 base at V and 7 bases at J, leaving 10 bases unmatched. CDR1 is SGHTA, CDR2 FQGNSA, per germline. The CDR3 region has the DNA TGTGCCAGCAGCTTAGGGGGAACAGGGGGCCTCAGTGGCTACACCTTC. This gives the protein CASSLGGTGGLSGYTF.

The chain joins TRBV7-2 to TRBJ1-2, with a possible D match to TRBD1 (6 bases). The V gene's germline CDR1 is SGHTA and CDR2 FQGNSA. CDR3 length: 13 residues. The V gene lost 5 bases and the J gene lost 10 bases, with 17 bases spanning the gap. The CDR3 nucleotides are TGTGCCAGCAGCCCAACCGGGACAACCGACTACACCTTC. Amino acids: CASSPTGTTDYTF.

This chain connects TRBV5-6 to TRBJ1-4; perhaps TRBD1 as D (6 bases). The germline V gene encodes CDR1 SGHDT and CDR2 YYEEEE. V lost 4 bases and J 0 bases, leaving 16 bases between the germline ends. The CDR3 totals 17 residues. CDR3 loop: CASSTPGHLTTNEKLFF. In DNA form, the CDR3 reads TGTGCCAGCAGCACCCCGGGACACCTAACAACTAATGAAAAACTGTTTTTT.

This chain connects TRBV5-1 to TRBJ2-7; the match to TRBD1 covers 9 bases. Germline V gene data show CDR1 as SGHRS and CDR2 as YFSETQ. The CDR3 is 14 residues long. V shed 4 bases, J shed 5 bases, and the junction held 7 bases outside the gene matches. The CDR3 nucleotides read TGCGCCAGCAGCATCCGGGACAGGGCCGACGAGCAGTACTTC. Its protein is CASSIRDRADEQYF.